Sequencing of this TCR beta chain was carried out in a study of T cells after yellow fever vaccination. Trimming cost V 1 base and J 0 bases; bases outside gene matches: 2. The CDR3 has 16 residues. Germline-derived CDR1 and CDR2 are SGHDN and FVKESK. This clonotype was seen a few times. Its specificity is not known. Study findings and constraints: Weaker in magnitude, the secondary response showed a faster peak on day 5 versus 15.

TCRdb itself ran the 5' RACE reads through MiXCR, one entry per CDR3 protein. Among some 390,000 distinct CDR3 sequences listed, over 5% were seen once. The sample consisted of PBMCs, taken 5 days after the yellow fever booster vaccination. The rearrangement uses TRBV14 and TRBJ2-7, with TRBD2 identical over 11 bases. This receptor was identified in a man aged 25-45 years who received the YFV17D yellow fever vaccine. CDR3: CASSQGLAGFSYEQYF. In DNA, the CDR3 is TGTGCCAGCAGCCAAGGACTAGCGGGATTCTCCTACGAGCAGTACTTC.